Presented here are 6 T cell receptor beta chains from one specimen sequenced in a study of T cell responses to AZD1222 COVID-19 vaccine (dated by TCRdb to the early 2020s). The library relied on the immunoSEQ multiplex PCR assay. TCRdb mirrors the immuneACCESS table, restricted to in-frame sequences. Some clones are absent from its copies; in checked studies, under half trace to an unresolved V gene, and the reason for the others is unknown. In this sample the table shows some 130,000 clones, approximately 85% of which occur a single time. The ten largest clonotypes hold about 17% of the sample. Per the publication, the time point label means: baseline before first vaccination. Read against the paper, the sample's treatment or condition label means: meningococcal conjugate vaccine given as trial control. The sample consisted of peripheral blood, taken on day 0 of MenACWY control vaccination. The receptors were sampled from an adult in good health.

The CDR3 here is CASSLMYEQYF. CDR3 nucleotides: TGTGCCAGCAGTTTGATGTACGAGCAGTACTTC. The rearrangement links TRBV28 to TRBJ2-7; unclear D gene. The CDR3 loop spans 11 amino acids. CDR1 MDHEN and CDR2 SYDVKM come from the germline V gene. The V end lost 3 bases, the J end lost 4 bases, and 4 bases lay between the germline ends.

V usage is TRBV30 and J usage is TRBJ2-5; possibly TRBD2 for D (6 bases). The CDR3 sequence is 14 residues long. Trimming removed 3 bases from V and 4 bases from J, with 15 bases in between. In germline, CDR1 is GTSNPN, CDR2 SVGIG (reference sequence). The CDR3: CAWSPGGGGETQYF. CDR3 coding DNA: TGTGCCTGGAGCCCTGGGGGAGGAGGAGAGACCCAGTACTTC.

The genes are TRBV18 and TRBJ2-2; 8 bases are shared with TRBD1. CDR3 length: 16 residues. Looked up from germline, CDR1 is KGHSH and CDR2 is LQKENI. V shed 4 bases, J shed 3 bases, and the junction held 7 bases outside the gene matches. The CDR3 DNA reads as TGTGCCAGCTCACGACCAGGGGGCCTGGACACCGGGGAGCTGTTTTTT. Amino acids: CASSRPGGLDTGELFF.

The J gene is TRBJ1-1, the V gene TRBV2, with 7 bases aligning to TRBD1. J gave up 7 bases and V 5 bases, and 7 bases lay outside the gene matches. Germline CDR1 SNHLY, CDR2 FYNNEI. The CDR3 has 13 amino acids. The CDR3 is CASSSTGALEAFF. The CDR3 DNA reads TGTGCCAGCAGTTCTACAGGGGCCCTTGAAGCTTTCTTT.

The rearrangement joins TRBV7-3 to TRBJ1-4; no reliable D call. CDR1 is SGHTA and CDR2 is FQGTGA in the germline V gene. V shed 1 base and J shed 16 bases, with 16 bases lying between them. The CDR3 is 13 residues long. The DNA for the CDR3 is TGTGCCAGCAGCTTAAGCCGCGGGGTCCTGAGGTTTTTT. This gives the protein CASSLSRGVLRFF.

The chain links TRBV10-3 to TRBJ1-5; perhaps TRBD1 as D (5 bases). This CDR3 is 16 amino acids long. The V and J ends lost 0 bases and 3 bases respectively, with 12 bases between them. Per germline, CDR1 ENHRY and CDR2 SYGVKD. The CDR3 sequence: CAISESQPGPNQPQHF. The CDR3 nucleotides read TGTGCCATCAGTGAGTCACAGCCGGGGCCCAATCAGCCCCAGCATTTT.